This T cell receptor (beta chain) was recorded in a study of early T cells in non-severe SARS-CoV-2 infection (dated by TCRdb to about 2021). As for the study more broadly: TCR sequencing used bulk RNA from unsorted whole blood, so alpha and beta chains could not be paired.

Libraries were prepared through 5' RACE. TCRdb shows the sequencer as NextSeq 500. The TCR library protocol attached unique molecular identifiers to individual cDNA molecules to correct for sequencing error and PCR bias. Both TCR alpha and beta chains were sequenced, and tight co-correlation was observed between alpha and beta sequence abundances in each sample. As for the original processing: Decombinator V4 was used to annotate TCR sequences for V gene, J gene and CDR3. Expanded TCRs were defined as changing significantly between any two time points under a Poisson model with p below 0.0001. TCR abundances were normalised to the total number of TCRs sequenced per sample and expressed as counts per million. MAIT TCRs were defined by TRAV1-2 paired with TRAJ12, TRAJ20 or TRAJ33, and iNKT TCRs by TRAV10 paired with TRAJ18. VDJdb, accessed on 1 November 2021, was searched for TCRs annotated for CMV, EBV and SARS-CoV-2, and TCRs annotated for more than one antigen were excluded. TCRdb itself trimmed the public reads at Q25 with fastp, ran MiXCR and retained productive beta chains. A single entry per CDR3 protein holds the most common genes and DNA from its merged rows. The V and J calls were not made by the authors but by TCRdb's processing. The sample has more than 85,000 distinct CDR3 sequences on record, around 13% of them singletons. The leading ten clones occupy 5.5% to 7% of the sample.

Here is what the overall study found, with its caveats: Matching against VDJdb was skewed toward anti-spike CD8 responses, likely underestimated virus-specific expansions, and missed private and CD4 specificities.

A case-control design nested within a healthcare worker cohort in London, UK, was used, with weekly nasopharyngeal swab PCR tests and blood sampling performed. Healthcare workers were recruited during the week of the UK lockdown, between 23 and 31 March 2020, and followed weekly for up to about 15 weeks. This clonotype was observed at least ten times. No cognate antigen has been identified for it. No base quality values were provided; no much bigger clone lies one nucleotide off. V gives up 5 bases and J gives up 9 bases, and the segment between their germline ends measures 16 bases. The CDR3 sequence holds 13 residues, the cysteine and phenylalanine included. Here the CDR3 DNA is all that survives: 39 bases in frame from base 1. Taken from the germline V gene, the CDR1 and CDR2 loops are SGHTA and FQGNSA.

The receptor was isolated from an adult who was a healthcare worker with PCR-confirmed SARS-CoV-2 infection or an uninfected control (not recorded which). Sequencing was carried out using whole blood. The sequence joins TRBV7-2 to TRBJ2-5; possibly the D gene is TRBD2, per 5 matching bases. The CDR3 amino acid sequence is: CASSLERLSAQYF. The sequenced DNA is TGTGCCAGCAGCCTGGAGCGGCTCTCGGCCCAGTACTTC.